By proportion, the clone carrying this T cell receptor beta chain is large. The sample comes from a study of blood T cell repertoires in COVID-19. Study overall: COVID-19 samples, acute and convalescent, were from the United States, Italy and Spain.

Germline values: CDR1 SGHAT, CDR2 FQNNGV. This CDR3 has 12 amino acids. Trimming took off 4 bases at V and 5 bases at J, with 8 bases between the two ends. Some clones are missing from TCRdb's copy, which holds only in-frame ones; the method was immunoSEQ multiplex PCR. The table lists some 37,000 clones, about 86% of them singletons, with 19% in the top ten. This sequence was found in a man between 45 and 60 years old in a cohort sampled during active COVID-19. The sample was peripheral blood. The rearrangement joins TRBV11-2 to TRBJ1-2; D is undetermined. CDR3 amino acids: CASSSGLYGYTF. As DNA, the CDR3 is TGTGCCAGCAGCTCCGGACTTTATGGCTACACCTTC.